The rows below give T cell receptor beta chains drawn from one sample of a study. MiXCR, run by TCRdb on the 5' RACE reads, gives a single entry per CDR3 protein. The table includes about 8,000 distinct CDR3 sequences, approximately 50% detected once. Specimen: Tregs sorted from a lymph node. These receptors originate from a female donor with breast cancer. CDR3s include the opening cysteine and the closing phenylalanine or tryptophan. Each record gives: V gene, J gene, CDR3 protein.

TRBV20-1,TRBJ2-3,CSARVRTDTQYF
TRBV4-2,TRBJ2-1,CASSPGGNEQFF
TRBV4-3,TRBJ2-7,CASSQELGYEQYF
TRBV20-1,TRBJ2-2,CSARGRNTEELFF
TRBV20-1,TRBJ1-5,CSARDRRGGGQPQHF
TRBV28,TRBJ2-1,CASRPAGVIPGNNEQFF
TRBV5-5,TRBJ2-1,CASGGANGYNEQFF
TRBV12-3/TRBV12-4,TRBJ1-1,CANIKQGAIMNTEAFF
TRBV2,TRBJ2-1,CASSDLGGAERERFF
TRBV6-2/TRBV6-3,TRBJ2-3,CASSSLILAGPTGDTQYF
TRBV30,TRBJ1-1,CAWTKQGVNTEAFF
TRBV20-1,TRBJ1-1,CSVQTGLNTEAFF
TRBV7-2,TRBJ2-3,CASSLGRSTDTQYF
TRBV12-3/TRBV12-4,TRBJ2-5,CASSLSGVETQYF
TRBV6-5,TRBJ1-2,CASSRYIRDDYGYTF
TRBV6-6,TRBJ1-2,CASSTPTAPVNYGYTF
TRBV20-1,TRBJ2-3,CSAYKAGPRTDTQYF
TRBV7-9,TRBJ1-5,CASSLDGPAGQPQHF
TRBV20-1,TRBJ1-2,CSAPDRQRFNGYTF
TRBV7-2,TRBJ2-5,CASSLAWTRQGLQETQYF
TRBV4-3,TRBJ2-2,CASSPPNPDFNGELSF
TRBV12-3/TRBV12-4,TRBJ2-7,CASSQRGYEQYF
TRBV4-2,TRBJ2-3,CASSQVGTPPDTQYF
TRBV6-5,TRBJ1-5,CASSNGRTNQPQHF
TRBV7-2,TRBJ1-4,CASSGSRNEKLFF
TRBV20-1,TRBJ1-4,CSAGTGDEKLFF
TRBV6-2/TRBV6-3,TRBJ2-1,CSVSRTGAGEQFF
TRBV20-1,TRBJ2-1,CSAIRQGFGWGQFF
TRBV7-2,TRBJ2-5,CASSSEVGRTQYF
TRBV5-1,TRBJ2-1,CASSMDRGAYNEQFF
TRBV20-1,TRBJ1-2,CSASAIRGPYGYTF
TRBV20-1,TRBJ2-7,CSARDGRGLYEQYF
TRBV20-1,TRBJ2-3,CSARTVGNTDTQYF
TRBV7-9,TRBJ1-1,CASNLPEAFF
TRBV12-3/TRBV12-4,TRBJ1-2,CASSPLSYGYTF
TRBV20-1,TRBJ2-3,CSARGTSGIGTDTQYF
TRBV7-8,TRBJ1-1,CASSVDRGNTEAFF
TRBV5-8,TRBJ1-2,CASSLQANYGYTF
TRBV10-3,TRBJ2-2,CAISDVGELFF
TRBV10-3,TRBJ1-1,CAISEYGREAFF
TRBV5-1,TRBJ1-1,CASRYTLTNTEAFF